This T cell receptor (beta chain) was found in a study of blood T cell repertoires in COVID-19. Turning to the study itself: PBMCs, B-cell-depleted T cells, or T cells were the source of the cDNA or gDNA that made up the material.

Original processing methods: Reference gene primer amplification yielded estimated nucleated cell counts. The repertoire was sequenced with immunoSEQ multiplex PCR; TCRdb's copy has only in-frame clones and lacks some. That table gives V, J and clone size, and the DNA gave D and trimming. The sample contains 300,000 to 400,000 clones, 89% of which appear only once. Per the germline V gene, CDR1 is SGHTA and CDR2 is FQGNSA. The CDR3 contains 14 residues. The germline V and J ends were trimmed by 0 bases and 8 bases, with 10 bases remaining between them. Cohort placement rested on clinical history that participants reported themselves. Symptom resolution, clearance, or two negative PCRs marked donors in Cohort 3 as recovered.

The rearrangement uses TRBV7-2 and TRBJ1-4; the D is unclear. Sequencing used PBMCs or T cells enriched from blood (not recorded which). The clonotype comes from a man aged 60 to 69 who had recovered from COVID-19. The chain's CDR3 is CASSLAGVREKLFF. CDR3 DNA: TGTGCCAGCAGCTTAGCCGGGGTTCGAGAAAAACTGTTTTTT.